This T cell receptor (beta chain) was observed in a study of identical twins. General study points: Potential partial confounding of zero-insertion analyses by invariant MAIT and iNKT cells was noted.

Germline CDR1 is SGHTA and CDR2 is FQGNSA. The CDR3 totals 16 residues. The ends were cut back, 2 bases at V and 6 bases at J, with 19 bases in the middle. MiXCR was run by TCRdb on the 5' RACE reads, yielding one entry per CDR3 protein. The table includes about 520,000 distinct CDR3 sequences, less than 25% detected once. About this clonotype itself: Its specificity is unknown.

The sample was also reused in another study, on T cells expressing NK-cell markers. That source notes: Among eight sequenced donors, seven carried HCMV seropositivity while one was seronegative. Restriction of sorting to alpha-beta TCR T cells was accomplished in several experiments using an anti-gamma-delta TCR antibody.

The receptor was isolated from a young woman in good health. This chain joins TRBV7-2 and TRBJ1-1; D is perhaps TRBD1 (5 bases). The material sequenced was CD4+ T cells sorted from blood. The CDR3 DNA follows: TGTGCCAGCAGCTTACTAGAGTGGGCAGGGTGGGCTGAAGCTTTCTTT. It translates to CASSLLEWAGWAEAFF.